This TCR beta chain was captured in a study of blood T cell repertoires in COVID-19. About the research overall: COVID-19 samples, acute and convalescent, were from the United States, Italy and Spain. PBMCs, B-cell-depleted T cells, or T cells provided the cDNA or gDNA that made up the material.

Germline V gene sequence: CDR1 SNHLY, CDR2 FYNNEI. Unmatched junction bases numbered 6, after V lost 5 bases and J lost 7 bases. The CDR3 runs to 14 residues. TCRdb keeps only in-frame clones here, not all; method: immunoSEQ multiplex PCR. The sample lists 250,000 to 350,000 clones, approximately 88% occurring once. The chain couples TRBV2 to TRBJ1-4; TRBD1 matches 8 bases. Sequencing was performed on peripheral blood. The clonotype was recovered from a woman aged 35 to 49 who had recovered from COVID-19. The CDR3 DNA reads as TGTGCCAGCAGTCGGACAGGGAGGGGTGAAAAACTGTTTTTT. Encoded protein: CASSRTGRGEKLFF. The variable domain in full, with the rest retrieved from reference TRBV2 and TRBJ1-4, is EPEVTQTPSHQVTQMGQEVILRCVPISNHLYFYWYRQILGQKVEFLVSFYNNEISEKSEIFDDQFSVERPDGSNFTLKIRSTKLEDSAMYFCASSRTGRGEKLFFGSGTQLSVL.